The 5 T cell receptor beta chains below were found in one sample sequenced in a study of T cells after somatic rescue of genetic block. Sequencing used immunoSEQ multiplex PCR; TCRdb keeps in-frame clones, though not all of them. Found here are roughly 15,000 clones, 72% of them singletons; the top ten hold 14%. Input material: peripheral blood mononuclear cells (PBMCs). The receptors come from a boy younger than 18.

The chain joins TRBV6-5 to TRBJ2-1; D might be TRBD2 (5 bases). The germline V gene has CDR1 MNHEY and CDR2 SVGAGI. The CDR3 has 15 residues. Trimming took off 0 bases at V and 0 bases at J, with 6 bases between the two ends. CDR3 loop: CASSYSGSSYNEQFF. The CDR3 DNA is TGTGCCAGCAGTTACTCGGGGAGCTCCTACAATGAGCAGTTCTTC.

This rearrangement joins TRBV28 to TRBJ1-6; D remains unclear. Germline values: CDR1 MDHEN, CDR2 SYDVKM. The CDR3 sequence is 16 residues long. V was pared by 9 bases and J by 0 bases, with 15 bases between. For the CDR3, the DNA is TGTGCCAGTTTAATGGGTTTGAGCTCCTATAATTCACCCCTCCACTTT. Translated, it gives CASLMGLSSYNSPLHF.

J is TRBJ2-1 and V is TRBV2; 9 bases agree with TRBD2. J lost 7 bases, V lost 4 bases, and 8 bases had no gene match. CDR3 size: 15 residues. The V gene's germline CDR1 is SNHLY and CDR2 FYNNEI. CDR3 in DNA: TGTGCCAGCAGTGGAGGACTAGCGCTACTTAATGAGCAGTTCTTC. Amino acids: CASSGGLALLNEQFF.

The V gene is TRBV4-2, the J gene TRBJ2-2; D is tentatively TRBD1 or TRBD2 (5 bases each). Germline CDR1 and CDR2: LGHNA and YNFKEQ. The CDR3 sequence is 16 residues long. Trimming removed 3 bases at V and 4 bases at J, with 15 bases between. The CDR3 DNA sequence: TGTGCCAGCAGCCACCCCCGGGGCGCGGGCACCGGGGAGCTGTTTTTT. Protein: CASSHPRGAGTGELFF.

The rearrangement links TRBV5-1 to TRBJ1-4; a weak D match, TRBD1 (5 bases). The V end was cut by 0 bases, the J end by 6 bases, with 12 bases between. Per germline, CDR1 SGHRS and CDR2 YFSETQ. CDR3 size: 15 residues. The CDR3 DNA follows: TGCGCCAGCAGCTTGGGGGGGATGATGGATGAAAAACTGTTTTTT. Translation gives CASSLGGMMDEKLFF.